A single sample gave rise to the 22 T cell receptor beta chains below, sequenced in a study of radiotherapy plus CTLA-4 blockade in lung cancer. Only in-frame clones appear in the TCRdb table, and some are missing; sequencing was by immunoSEQ multiplex PCR. The table records about 14,000 clones, around 87% of them present only once. This specimen consisted of peripheral blood, obtained from a patient treated with radiotherapy plus ipilimumab. The receptors derive from a human donor with non-small cell lung cancer that progressed on radiotherapy plus ipilimumab. Some clones in this sample may be carry-over from other donors' samples.

V usage is TRBV2 and J usage is TRBJ1-2, with TRBD1 identical over 10 bases. This CDR3 region has 16 residues. In germline, CDR1 is SNHLY, CDR2 FYNNEI. V was clipped by 4 bases and J by 0 bases; unmatched bases: 5. The CDR3 region has the DNA TGTGCCAGCAGTGCGGACAGGGGGTATTCTAACTATGGCTACACCTTC. Translated: CASSADRGYSNYGYTF.

This clone came up once. V is TRBV5-4 and J is TRBJ1-2; D is undetermined. The length of the CDR3 is 14 residues. Germline CDR1 is SGHNT and CDR2 is YYREEE (reference sequence). The V end was cut by 1 base, the J end by 0 bases, with 7 bases between. Here the CDR3 DNA reads TGTGCCAGCAGCTTGCGAGCTACTAACTATGGCTACACCTTC. Its translation is CASSLRATNYGYTF.

This clone was detected only once. The J gene is TRBJ2-3, the V gene TRBV4-2; 11 nucleotides match TRBD2. The CDR3 runs to 16 residues. V dropped 1 base and J dropped 4; count of bases not matched to a gene: 4. Germline values: CDR1 LGHNA, CDR2 YNFKEQ. This CDR3 is CASSQATSGTPDTQYF. CDR3 nucleotide sequence: TGTGCCAGCAGCCAAGCGACTAGCGGGACGCCAGATACGCAGTATTTT.

The chain carries TRBV11-2 and TRBJ2-7, with a weak D call TRBD2 (5 bases). The CDR3 runs to 12 residues. V was shortened by 1 base and J by 4 bases, with 5 bases between the two germline ends. The germline gives CDR1 SGHAT, CDR2 FQNNGV. In DNA, the CDR3 is TGTGCCAGCAGCTTAGCGGGGTACGAGCAGTACTTC. Its translation is CASSLAGYEQYF.

This clone was detected only once. V is TRBV11-2 and J is TRBJ2-3; TRBD2 is a possible D gene (5 bases). The CDR3 consists of 14 residues. Germline CDR1 reads SGHAT; CDR2 reads FQNNGV. V lost 3 bases, J lost 5 bases, and 12 bases lay in between. CDR3 coding DNA: TGTGCCAGCAGCTTTACTAGGGCCGTAGATACGCAGTATTTT. Amino acids: CASSFTRAVDTQYF.

The chain couples TRBV5-1 to TRBJ2-1; perhaps TRBD2 as D (6 bases). Germline assignment: CDR1 SGHRS and CDR2 YFSETQ. The V and J ends lost 4 bases and 6 bases respectively, with 11 bases between them. The CDR3 totals 13 residues. CDR3 amino acids: CASSPGLLNEQFF. In nucleotides, the CDR3 is TGCGCCAGCAGCCCGGGACTTCTCAATGAGCAGTTCTTC.

The rearrangement links TRBV4-1 to TRBJ1-6; TRBD1 is a possible D gene (5 bases). Per germline, CDR1 MGHRA and CDR2 YSYEKL. CDR3 length equals 17 residues. V lost 0 bases and J 7 bases, leaving 16 bases between the germline ends. The CDR3 nucleotides read TGCGCCAGCAGCCAAGAGGGGCAGACACACTTCAATTCACCCCTCCACTTT. Its translation is CASSQEGQTHFNSPLHF.

The V gene is TRBV29-1, the J gene TRBJ2-2; 8 nucleotides line up with TRBD1. The CDR3 sequence is 15 residues long. CDR1 is SQVTM and CDR2 is ANQGSEA in the germline V gene. The J segment lost 4 bases and the V segment lost 6 bases, leaving 10 bases of the junction unmatched. DNA for the CDR3: TGCAGCGTAATTCCGGGACAGGTCTTCACCGGGGAGCTGTTTTTT. Protein product: CSVIPGQVFTGELFF.

As concerns this clone: Other DNA variants within this sample encode the same CDR3. This chain connects TRBV18 to TRBJ1-6; D is unclear. The CDR3 is 16 residues long. Germline CDR1 KGHSH, CDR2 LQKENI. V lost 2 bases to trimming and J lost 1 base, with 9 bases between them. The CDR3 DNA sequence: TGTGCCAGCTCACCAATAGCGAGGTCCTATAATTCACCCCTCCACTTT. The encoded protein is CASSPIARSYNSPLHF.

V gene TRBV2 combines with J gene TRBJ2-3; 9 nucleotides agree with TRBD1. The CDR3 has 16 amino acids. With V trimmed by 3 bases and J by 9 bases, 13 bases remained unmatched. Germline CDR1 reads SNHLY; CDR2 reads FYNNEI. This chain's CDR3 is CASSDQQGAISVTQYF. In nucleotides, the CDR3 is TGTGCCAGCAGTGATCAACAGGGGGCGATCTCTGTCACGCAGTATTTT.

V usage is TRBV7-8 and J usage is TRBJ1-2; D is undetermined. CDR3 length: 12 residues. The V gene's germline CDR1 is SGHVS and CDR2 FQNEAQ. V lost 7 bases and J 4 bases, leaving 10 bases between the germline ends. The CDR3 sequence is CASIGGTYGYTF. The CDR3 DNA follows: TGTGCCAGCATCGGAGGAACCTATGGCTACACCTTC.

CDR3 residues: CASSLGQGWDTQYF. The CDR3 DNA reads as TGTGCCAGCAGCTTGGGACAGGGGTGGGATACGCAGTATTTT. The rearrangement joins TRBV7-2 to TRBJ2-3, with 10 bases that match TRBD1. The CDR3 totals 14 residues. Germline V CDR1 and CDR2: SGHTA, FQGNSA. With V trimmed by 3 bases and J by 6 bases, 3 bases remained unmatched.

The genes are TRBV12-5 and TRBJ1-2; D is ambiguous. CDR1 and CDR2 (germline): LGHNT, FRNRAP. CDR3 size: 11 residues. Trimming pared 2 bases from V and 5 bases from J, leaving 3 bases between. Written as DNA, the CDR3 is TGTGCTAGTGGTTTGCTTTATGGCTACACCTTC. Residues: CASGLLYGYTF. The whole variable domain, filled in from reference TRBV12-5 and TRBJ1-2, reads DARVTQTPRHKVTEMGQEVTMRCQPILGHNTVFWYRQTMMQGLELLAYFRNRAPLDDSGMPKDRFSAEMPDATLATLKIQPSEPRDSAVYFCASGLLYGYTFGSGTRLTVV.

CDR3 sequence: CAWKGLAGGEQFF. DNA for the CDR3: TGTGCCTGGAAGGGACTAGCGGGAGGGGAGCAGTTCTTC. The rearrangement uses TRBV30 and TRBJ2-1; 16 bases fit TRBD2. The V segment lost 4 bases and the J segment 10 bases; nucleotides outside the gene matches: 1. The CDR3 length is 13 residues. Germline loops: CDR1 GTSNPN, CDR2 SVGIG (reference sequence).

This clone occurred once. This chain connects TRBV7-2 to TRBJ2-1; 10 positions match TRBD2. J lost 8 bases, V lost 11 bases, and 12 bases had no gene match. CDR1 and CDR2 (germline): SGHTA, FQGNSA. The CDR3 loop spans 14 amino acids. CDR3 region: CASDKGLAGDEQFF. Written as DNA, the CDR3 is TGTGCCTCAGACAAGGGGCTAGCGGGGGATGAGCAGTTCTTC.

The CDR3 region is CASEDRATYEQYF. In nucleotides, the CDR3 is TGTGCCAGCGAGGACAGGGCCACCTACGAGCAGTACTTC. J is TRBJ2-7 and V is TRBV2, with 8 bases that match TRBD1. V lost 8 bases, J lost 2 bases, and 5 bases stayed unmatched. Looked up from germline, CDR1 is SNHLY and CDR2 is FYNNEI. This CDR3 spans 13 amino acids. Supplemented by reference TRBV2 and TRBJ2-7, the full variable domain reads EPEVTQTPSHQVTQMGQEVILRCVPISNHLYFYWYRQILGQKVEFLVSFYNNEISEKSEIFDDQFSVERPDGSNFTLKIRSTKLEDSAMYFCASEDRATYEQYFGPGTRLTVT.

V and J are TRBV10-1 and TRBJ2-1; a possible D gene is TRBD2 (5 bases). Germline V gene lookup returns CDR1 WNHNN and CDR2 SYGVQD (reference sequence). V lost 4 bases, J lost 7 bases, and 17 bases lay in between. This CDR3 is built from 15 residues. CDR3 loop: CASSALVRAKNEQFF. CDR3 nucleotides: TGCGCCAGCAGTGCCTTAGTGCGGGCAAAGAATGAGCAGTTCTTC.

The chain couples TRBV19 to TRBJ2-3; 11 bases are a match to TRBD2. CDR3 size: 14 residues. V shed 6 bases, J shed 4 bases, and the junction held 3 bases outside the gene matches. The germline CDR1 and CDR2 sequences are LNHDA and SQIVND (reference sequence). The DNA of the CDR3 is TGTGCCAGTAGGCTACTAGCGGGGGCAGATACGCAGTATTTT. This gives the protein CASRLLAGADTQYF.

This clone was recorded once. The rearrangement joins TRBV5-5 to TRBJ1-2; no definite D call. Germline CDR1 SGHKS, CDR2 YYEKEE (reference sequence). This CDR3 is built from 15 residues. The ends were cut back, 0 bases at V and 0 bases at J, with 9 bases in the middle. CDR3 DNA: TGTGCCAGCAGCTTGGGGGCAGCAGCTAACTATGGCTACACCTTC. It translates to CASSLGAAANYGYTF. Combining the CDR3 with reference TRBV5-5 and TRBJ1-2 gives the whole variable domain DAGVTQSPTHLIKTRGQQVTLRCSPISGHKSVSWYQQVLGQGPQFIFQYYEKEERGRGNFPDRFSARQFPNYSSELNVNALLLGDSALYLCASSLGAAANYGYTFGSGTRLTVV.

V gene TRBV18 combines with J gene TRBJ1-5, with TRBD1 identical over 10 bases. The length of the CDR3 is 16 residues. The trim removed 3 bases at V and 6 bases at J, leaving 8 bases unmatched. Germline V CDR1 and CDR2: KGHSH, LQKENI. The CDR3 coding sequence is TGTGCCAGCTCACCTCAGGCGACAGGGGGCGGTCAGCCCCAGCATTTT. It is translated as CASSPQATGGGQPQHF.

The count of this clone is one. This chain joins TRBV27 and TRBJ2-1; tentative D call: TRBD2 (5 bases). This CDR3 contains 14 residues. Trimming shortened V by 3 bases and J by 8 bases, and 14 bases separated the two germline ends. CDR1 MNHEY and CDR2 SMNVEV come from the germline V gene (reference sequence). The chain's CDR3 is CASSFDERADEQFF. DNA for the CDR3: TGTGCCAGCAGTTTCGACGAGAGGGCAGATGAGCAGTTCTTC.

Note on this clone: Its ends do not fully match the called genes, so a read error is possible. The chain employs TRBV5-4 and TRBJ2-3; the match to TRBD1 covers 7 bases. The CDR3 extends over 15 amino acids. The germline V gene has CDR1 SGHNT and CDR2 YYREEE (reference sequence). The CDR3 nucleotides read TGTGTCAGCAGCCCGAATACACAGGGGACAGATACGCAGTATTTT. It yields the protein CVSSPNTQGTDTQYF.